This TCR beta chain was obtained from a study of cytomegalovirus exposure and HLA in healthy donors. As to this clone: Its antigen is not identified.

The donors were healthy bone marrow donors. The CDR3 is 16 residues long. V was shortened by 0 bases and J by 6 bases, with 17 bases between the two germline ends. The V gene's germline CDR1 is MNHEY and CDR2 SVGAGI. Study-wide results and caveats: Previously analyzed data showed that most TCR beta V segments were productive at a frequency of about 87% or about 30%. Later analysis suggested links between common viral pathogens and several top significant clusters.

It was with 60 Vbeta and 13 Jbeta primers that the PCR ran. Produced via immunoSEQ multiplex PCR; TCRdb's table is partial and in-frame only. Found here are around 150,000 clones, around three quarters of them singletons; the top ten hold roughly 7.1%. Sequencing was performed on PBMCs. The J gene is TRBJ1-1, the V gene TRBV6-5, with a tentative D call TRBD1 (6 bases). The sequence was collected from a man aged 35 to 55 in good health and CMV-seropositive. In DNA form, the CDR3 reads TGTGCCAGCAGTTACTCGAGAGGGGGAGCACTGGCTGAAGCTTTCTTT. It is translated as CASSYSRGGALAEAFF.